This entry features one TCR beta chain sequence. What it binds is unknown. This record comes from a study of shared clonotypes between healthy human individuals. Findings and caveats of the study: On the whole, naive subsets had larger estimated richness than memory subsets had. Non-shared clonotypes displayed generation probabilities falling below those of clonotypes present in all four donors.

V shed 6 bases, J shed 3 bases, and the junction held 6 bases outside the gene matches. The CDR3 sequence is 15 residues long. Germline V gives CDR1 MRHNA, CDR2 SNTAGT. In the authors' workflow: ImmunoSEQ yielded junction-only sequences lacking quality scores, so filtering differed. Sequencing used immunoSEQ multiplex PCR; TCRdb keeps in-frame clones, though not all of them. V and J calls and clone size are as listed in that table; D and trimming were resolved from the DNA. The repertoire consists of nearly 750,000 clones, with about two thirds occurring once and the leading ten covering under 2%. The sample consisted of memory CD4+ T cells sorted from blood. Subset here: CD45RA-negative fraction. The sequence derives from a woman in her 30s in good health. The chain recombines TRBV6-4 with TRBJ2-2, with 8 bases aligning to TRBD1. CDR3 in amino acids: CASRQGGDDTGELFF. The CDR3 bases are TGTGCCAGCAGACAGGGGGGCGATGACACCGGGGAGCTGTTTTTT.